The text below deals with one T cell receptor (beta chain). Its target is unknown. This entry belongs to a study of tumor-infiltrating lymphocytes in glioblastoma multiforme. TCR beta libraries were built from RNA through three nested multiplex PCR rounds using modified ARM-PCR. Input was around 0.5 ug total RNA, reverse-transcribed with a C-beta primer. TCRdb fed the multiplex PCR reads into MiXCR, producing one record per CDR3 protein. The repertoire has 15,000 to 20,000 distinct CDR3 sequences, roughly 64% of them found once; the top ten carry 15% to 20%. CDR1 SGHAT and CDR2 FQDESV come from the germline V gene (reference sequence). The CDR3 totals 15 residues. The J segment lost 1 base and the V segment lost 5 bases, leaving 6 bases of the junction unmatched. General study results and limits: Clone frequencies may be distorted by unequal TCR transcripts per cell.

The V call is TRBV11-1, the J call TRBJ2-3; TRBD2 matches 7 bases. Sequencing was done on a sample of peripheral blood. The clonotype comes from a male donor with glioblastoma. The CDR3: CASSNNLAGTDTQYF. The CDR3 DNA sequence: TGTGCCAGCAGCAACAATCTAGCGGGCACAGATACGCAGTATTTT.